This T cell receptor (beta chain) was found in a study of T cells in Graves' hyperthyroidism and ophthalmopathy. Germline CDR1 and CDR2: KGHDR and SFDVKD. The CDR3 is made up of 16 amino acids. The V and J ends lost 3 bases and 2 bases respectively, with 13 bases between them. This clonotype has ten or more counts. The antigen remains undetermined. Clinical symptoms, serum thyroxine, TRAb, thyroid ultrasound and orbital computed tomography informed diagnoses. Notes on the study in general: The majority of expanded thyroid clonotypes above 0.001 also appeared in blood.

Amplification of TCR beta CDR3 regions was performed using RNA transcripts as template. The TCR CDR3 first-round RT-PCR relied on the HTBI primer set. TCRdb used MiXCR to reprocess the multiplex PCR reads, holding one entry per CDR3 protein. The table lists approximately 410,000 distinct CDR3 sequences, around 15% of them singletons. The receptor was derived from a man younger than 35 with Graves' ophthalmopathy. V usage is TRBV24-1 and J usage is TRBJ1-5; no firm D call. Input material: blood. The CDR3 coding sequence is TGTGCCACCAGTGATCCCGGACCTGGGGGCAATCAGCCCCAGCATTTT. It encodes CATSDPGPGGNQPQHF.